This note documents a single T cell receptor (beta chain) sequence. This sample was included in a study of blood T cell repertoires in COVID-19. Overall study: Both acute and convalescent COVID-19 samples were obtained from the United States, Italy and Spain.

Profiled with immunoSEQ multiplex PCR; TCRdb holds only in-frame clones, not every one. Of approximately 150,000 clones listed, 84% are singletons. Residents of about two dozen US areas, aged roughly 18 to 89 years, made up the participants. Cohort placement rested on clinical history that participants reported themselves. Trimming pared 1 base from V and 0 bases from J, leaving 10 bases between. Germline CDR1 reads SGHKS; CDR2 reads YYEKEE (reference sequence). CDR3 length equals 16 residues. The sequence was collected from a woman in her fifties or sixties with acute COVID-19. The V call is TRBV5-5, the J call TRBJ2-2; D possibly corresponds to TRBD1 (6 bases). The sample consisted of PBMCs or T cells enriched from blood (not recorded which). CDR3 nucleotide sequence: TGTGCCAGCAGCTTGCCAGGGGCCACGAACACCGGGGAGCTGTTTTTT. This encodes CASSLPGATNTGELFF.